The TCR beta chain under discussion was sequenced for a study of blood T cell repertoires in COVID-19. Study-level information: COVID-19 samples from acute and convalescent phases originated in the United States, Italy and Spain. Sample material is recorded as cDNA or gDNA derived from T cells, B-cell-depleted T cells, or PBMCs.

The germline V and J ends were trimmed by 7 bases and 8 bases, with 17 bases remaining between them. The CDR3 is 13 amino acids. Germline CDR1 reads SNHLY; CDR2 reads FYNNEI. In the original processing: Amplification of reference gene primers provided the estimated nucleated cell counts. Libraries were prepared by immunoSEQ multiplex PCR; TCRdb keeps only in-frame clonotypes and omits some of them. V, J and clone size were drawn from that table, and D and trimming were deduced from the DNA. The data show some 150,000 clones, around 84% seen once. The TCR sequence derives from a human donor in a cohort sampled during active COVID-19. Sequenced sample: peripheral blood. The gene calls are TRBV2 and TRBJ1-2; possibly TRBD1 for D (6 bases). The chain's CDR3 is CASNYREGGGYTF. The CDR3 nucleotides are TGTGCCAGCAACTACAGGGAAGGCGGCGGCTACACCTTC.